This TCR beta chain was sequenced during a study of cytomegalovirus exposure and HLA in healthy donors. It was with 60 Vbeta and 13 Jbeta primers that the PCR ran. TCRdb's copy holds only in-frame clones and misses some; the assay was immunoSEQ multiplex PCR. The sample carries fewer than 150,000 clones, around 77% recorded once. The CDR3 contains 14 residues. V was pared by 3 bases and J by 5 bases, with 14 bases between. From germline, CDR1 is WNHNN and CDR2 SYGVQD (reference sequence). The chain recombines TRBV10-1 with TRBJ2-7; a weak D match, TRBD1 (6 bases). The receptor was isolated from a man aged 50 to 59 in good health and CMV-seronegative. Sequencing was performed on PBMCs. The CDR3 coding sequence is TGCGCCAGCAGTGACTCCCCCAGGGGCCACGAGCAGTACTTC. Translating gives CASSDSPRGHEQYF.